This TCR beta chain is from a study of cytomegalovirus exposure and HLA in healthy donors (dated 2017 in TCRdb). A note on the overall study: An earlier analysis of more than 550 of the donors reported 276 Gb of sequence data and some 110 million unique TCR beta sequences obtained from around 190 million T cells. Roughly 300 gigabases of sequencing data and 70 million to 100 million unique TCR sequences made up an early release that covered 640 HLA-typed donors. Of the 350 to 450 genotyped donors, more than 75% were placed in the genetic ancestry cluster associated with self-reported Caucasian donors. The study was designed to test whether signatures of past pathogen exposure could be identified by cataloging public T cell receptors. The study used immunosequencing to profile the T cell repertoires of approximately 640 subjects and linked those repertoires to cytomegalovirus serostatus. A separate validation cohort of 100 to 150 different subjects was used in addition to the approximately 610-subject first cohort. High-throughput TCR immunosequencing, statistical association of individual TCRs with disease status, and machine learning were combined to predict cytomegalovirus infection status. A later analysis re-analyzed previously published TCR beta repertoires from about 600 donors and added high-resolution HLA genotyping to study TCR occurrence patterns. Rather than drawing on any new phenotypic data, the later analysis identified candidate immune exposures from TCR beta sequences and the way those sequences occurred across donors. An earlier analysis of around 640 of the donors used high-throughput TCR beta sequencing to judge whether each TCR beta V gene segment behaved as functional or pseudogenic. Donor age, sex, ethnicity and CMV serostatus were collected together with the repertoire data. A later genetic analysis took genome-wide SNP genotypes for about 55% of the roughly 700 donors and used that subset as a discovery cohort. All discovery cohort repertoires had been generated using a single sequencing platform. Class I and class II HLA loci were covered by the typing at four-digit resolution. Typing coverage varied by locus: about 620-630 donors for A, B, C, DRB1 and DQB1; roughly 560 for DQA1; around 610 for DPA1; roughly 470 for DPB1. Four to six DR-DQ haplotypes were handled as single units for association and clustering, since linkage in the cohort was strong. Across 398 genotyped donors of the cohort, an average of approximately 240,000 unique TCR beta nucleotide sequences per donor were sequenced, and roughly a sixth of those sequences were non-productive.

The cohort was made up of approximately 670 healthy bone marrow donors. Cohort members were all nominally healthy when sampled, although unrecorded immune exposures were likely present. The donor was CMV seropositive and belonged to the group of 270 or so seropositive cohort members. Every donor gave a peripheral blood sample, and the peripheral blood mononuclear cells from that sample were used for TCR beta sequencing. Genomic DNA extraction from the blood cell samples was performed with the Qiagen DNeasy Blood Extraction Kit. The CDR3 starts with the cysteine, ends with the phenylalanine, and has 13 residues. Only the CDR3 DNA stays, 39 bases, in frame from base 1. CDR1 and CDR2 were assigned from the germline V gene as MNHEY and SVGAGI. Details on this clone: Its antigen is not yet known. One end of the junction does not line up with germline, which may come from a read error. Other DNA sequences within the sample encode an identical CDR3.

Results and caveats for the whole study, not just this receptor: Only TCR beta chains were sequenced in this cohort, and the absence of alpha or paired-chain data limited detectable features. For the cohort, immune exposure information was limited to CMV serostatus. Correlated functional status among segregating V segments might be attributable to linkage disequilibrium, but an unknown experimental factor could not be ruled out. A later analysis found that TCR association rates varied across HLA loci, with DRB1 alleles showing the most associated TCRs and HLA-C alleles the fewest. In a later genetic analysis, fewer N-insertions in productive TCRs were reported among donors in an Asian-associated ancestry cluster than the roughly 700-donor mean. The earlier analysis of fewer than 750 of the donors excluded 15 to 20 rarely observed V segments, including chromosome 9 orphons, because counts were too low. HLA typing was unavailable for some donors at each locus, so association tests used only the typed subset. A later analysis reported that several top co-occurrence clusters appeared linked to parvovirus B19, influenza, CMV and Epstein-Barr virus. Cytomegalovirus status was reported to be diagnosed by the classifier with high specificity and sensitivity in both the original and validation cohorts. In a later analysis, 16,951 TCR beta sequences were associated with specific HLA alleles at a false discovery rate of 0.05. In a later genetic analysis, a missense DCLRE1C variant was associated with V-gene and J-gene trimming of TCR beta chains, and the association was replicated in an independent cohort. In vitro tests confirmed that a few of the cytomegalovirus-associated TCR beta chains recognize cytomegalovirus antigens. The study gave a list of more than 150 TCR beta chains associated with cytomegalovirus. Roughly uniform sequencing depth across donors was assumed in presence/absence analyses, although this assumption may not hold. A later analysis found that most CMV-associated TCR beta chains appeared HLA-restricted, with HLA associations seemingly driven largely by CMV exposure. Broadly in line with IMGT annotations, most TCR beta V segments showed up in productive rearrangements about 87% or about 30% of the time in an earlier analysis of approximately 600 of the donors. A further reported finding was that TCR beta sequences accurately predicted the HLA-A and HLA-B alleles for most subjects in the first cohort. Most TCR sequences were observed very rarely across donors, whereas some public TCRs were present in many individuals. Some IMGT-functional V segments, including TRBV6-2 and TRBV6-3, could not be distinguished by the 87-base-pair reads and were therefore excluded. Assigning TCR associations to individual alleles was difficult when HLA alleles, especially DR and DQ, strongly co-occurred. The authors suggested that the approach could potentially be generalized to other disease states and immunological phenotypes. The sequencing pipeline was judged likely to have produced a cluster of highly shared sequence variants as a technical artifact. In a later analysis, HLA-associated TCR beta chains were found to be more clonally expanded and to have lower generation probabilities than equally common non-associated chains.

Library generation was performed with the immunoSEQ multiplex PCR assay. For the multiplex PCR, a mixture combining 60 forward primers for TCR Vbeta segments and 13 reverse primers for TCR Jbeta segments was used. A multiplex PCR assay on genomic DNA amplified the CDR3 region of rearranged TCR beta genes. On the Illumina HiSeq System, the amplified TCR beta libraries were sequenced as 87-base-pair reads. The original pipeline was this. A later analysis tallied tens of millions of unique TCR beta chains across the 666 repertoires, and some 10 million of those chains were shared by two or more donors. Raw reads were error-corrected and collapsed into unique sequences by a nearest-neighbor algorithm in which closely related sequences were merged to remove PCR and sequencing errors. To assign V, D and J gene segments, CDR3 sequences were aligned to IMGT reference sequences. For a sequence to be retained, at least a six-nucleotide match to both a V gene segment and a J gene segment was required. Rearrangements were called productive when the CDR3 lacked stop codons and stayed in frame with V and J; all others were non-productive. Following IMGT convention, CDR3 was defined as the stretch from the second conserved V-encoded cysteine up to the conserved J-encoded phenylalanine. The earlier analysis of some 550 of the donors excluded any sequence lacking an unambiguous match to a single V gene segment. An earlier analysis of under 750 of the donors called V segments functional above 56.7% productive rearrangements and segregating when the between-donor standard deviation exceeded 5%. A statistical classification framework was built to diagnose cytomegalovirus status from the catalog of TCR beta chain sequences. V and J gene assignment, in a later analysis, came from comparing TCR nucleotide sequences with IMGT/GENE-DB human TR gene sequences. In a later analysis, CDR3 sequences and most-parsimonious VDJ recombination scenarios were assigned using the TCRdist pipeline. In a later analysis, each TCR beta chain was defined by its CDR3 amino acid sequence together with its V-gene family, and reads lacking a unique V-gene family were excluded. As a way to deal with suspected cross-contamination and a sequencing artifact, a later analysis dropped 640 or so nucleotide sequences that were highly shared and had low generation probability. A later analysis calculated a clonal expansion index for each public chain from normalized within-repertoire ranks of inferred template counts. Generation probabilities in a later analysis came from a VDJ recombination model fitted to out-of-frame rearrangements, and those results were checked against IGoR. In a later analysis, hypergeometric tests were used to score TCR-TCR, TCR-HLA and TCR-CMV co-occurrence, with a repertoire-size bias correction applied to TCR pairs. False discovery rates were estimated in a later analysis by permuting HLA or CMV assignments 20 times. In a later analysis, co-occurring TCRs were grouped with DBSCAN, and TCRdist sequence similarity was added when clustering was performed within HLA-allele-positive subsets. Repertoires with fewer than 30,000 or more than 120,000 public chains, plus five repertoires with anomalous nucleotide sharing, were excluded from co-occurrence clustering. The immuneACCESS repertoire file appears here via TCRdb, limited to in-frame rearrangements. These files lack a portion of the clones; in checked studies, under half of the deficit traces to unresolved V genes, and the cause of the others is not known. Clone size and V and J calls were adopted from that table, with D and trimming inferred from the DNA. The sample yields around 150,000 clones; roughly 78% were counted once. 6.5% to 7% of the sample is held by the ten biggest clonotypes.

The clonotype was recovered from a middle-aged man in good health and CMV-seropositive. The rearranged chain carries TRBV6-5 and TRBJ1-5, and the D gene may be TRBD1, 6 bases matching. Sequencing used PBMCs. The CDR3: CASSYSRGQPQHF. The nucleotide sequence reads as follows: TGCGCCAGCAGTTACTCCAGGGGACAGCCCCAGCATTTT.